This T cell receptor beta chain is from a study of early T cells in non-severe SARS-CoV-2 infection. Background on the study: Sequenced material consisted of bulk RNA (from unsorted whole blood), and chains were unpaired.

Molecules of cDNA were individually given unique molecular identifiers that were attached to them. Each CDR3 protein gets one entry after TCRdb re-called the 5' RACE reads with MiXCR. The table has 40,000 to 45,000 distinct CDR3 sequences, roughly a tenth seen once. The CDR3 consists of 15 residues. Trimming took off 6 bases at V and 0 bases at J, with 12 bases between the two ends. Germline V lookup: CDR1 SGHTA, CDR2 FQGTGA. This receptor was identified in an adult who was a healthcare worker with PCR-confirmed SARS-CoV-2 infection or an uninfected control (not recorded which). What was sequenced was whole blood. This chain connects TRBV7-3 to TRBJ2-1; possibly TRBD1 or TRBD2 for D (5 bases each). The CDR3 protein is CASSAPGPSYNEQFF. Written as DNA, the CDR3 is TGTGCCAGCAGTGCCCCGGGACCCTCCTACAATGAGCAGTTCTTC.